This T cell receptor (beta chain) was sequenced in a study of cytomegalovirus exposure and HLA in healthy donors. Study findings and constraints: For most TCR sequences rarity was the rule, although some public TCRs occurred in many donors. 164 TCR beta chains were listed as cytomegalovirus-associated. Reported performance of the classifier showed diagnosis of cytomegalovirus status with high specificity and sensitivity.

Using immunoSEQ multiplex PCR, the repertoire was profiled, and TCRdb retains in-frame clones only, with some absent. This table holds roughly 200,000 clones, roughly 80% found once. Turning to this clone: The antigen is not known.

The junction had 5 bases not matched to a gene; V was cut back by 4 bases and J by 9 bases. CDR1 SGDLS and CDR2 YYNGEE come from the germline V gene. The CDR3 is 15 amino acids. The receptor comes from a woman aged 18-29 years in good health and CMV-seropositive. The sample taken for sequencing was PBMCs. V is TRBV9 and J is TRBJ2-1; TRBD2 agrees at 15 bases. The CDR3 DNA reads TGTGCCAGCAGCCCCCGGACTAGCGGGGGGGGTGAGCAGTTCTTC. Translation gives CASSPRTSGGGEQFF.